The 32 T cell receptor beta chains reported below all come from one sample, sequenced in a study of shared clonotypes between healthy human individuals. Clones were read by immunoSEQ multiplex PCR, and TCRdb kept only the in-frame ones, dropping some. The sample contains some 500,000 clones, 95% to 96% of which appear only once. Sequencing was done on a sample of naive CD4+ T cells sorted from blood. Subset: CD45RA+ positively selected. These receptors came from a woman in her thirties in good health.

The chain links TRBV28 to TRBJ1-2; unclear D gene. The CDR3 sequence is 12 residues long. V dropped 5 bases and J dropped 3 bases, with 7 bases sitting between them. Germline V gives CDR1 MDHEN, CDR2 SYDVKM. CDR3 DNA: TGTGCCAGCAGTGCCGCGGACTATGGCTACACCTTC. Its translation: CASSAADYGYTF.

V gene TRBV7-8 combines with J gene TRBJ1-5, with no clear D. The CDR3 is 15 amino acids. The V gene's germline CDR1 is SGHVS and CDR2 FQNEAQ. Trimming took off 0 bases at V and 0 bases at J, with 6 bases between the two ends. For the CDR3, the DNA is TGTGCCAGCAGCTTAGCGCTCGTTAGCAATCAGCCCCAGCATTTT. Protein: CASSLALVSNQPQHF.

V usage is TRBV10-3 and J usage is TRBJ1-1; D not resolved. Germline assignment: CDR1 ENHRY and CDR2 SYGVKD. V shed 4 bases and J shed 8 bases, with 8 bases lying between them. This CDR3 contains 11 residues. The CDR3 loop reads CAISVRVEAFF. CDR3 nucleotides: TGTGCCATCAGTGTACGAGTCGAAGCTTTCTTT.

V and J are TRBV28 and TRBJ2-7, with 7 bases identical to TRBD1. The CDR3 spans 15 residues. From germline, CDR1 is MDHEN and CDR2 SYDVKM. Germline trimming cut 2 bases from V and 3 bases from J; bases unmatched to any gene: 7. The CDR3, as DNA: TGTGCCAGCAGTTTAAATGGACAGGTGATCTACGAGCAGTACTTC. It is translated as CASSLNGQVIYEQYF.

The chain uses TRBV5-1 and TRBJ2-3, with 9 bases lining up with TRBD1. Per germline, CDR1 SGHRS and CDR2 YFSETQ. The CDR3 length is 15 residues. Losses at the gene ends were 0 bases for V and 4 bases for J; bases not matched to a gene: 3. The DNA of the CDR3 is TGCGCCAGCAGCTTGGGAGGGACAGGGCCAGATACGCAGTATTTT. Residues: CASSLGGTGPDTQYF. Combining the CDR3 with reference TRBV5-1 and TRBJ2-3 gives the whole variable domain KAGVTQTPRYLIKTRGQQVTLSCSPISGHRSVSWYQQTPGQGLQFLFEYFSETQRNKGNFPGRFSGRQFSNSRSEMNVSTLELGDSALYLCASSLGGTGPDTQYFGPGTRLTVL.

This chain uses TRBV11-2 with TRBJ2-7; 7 bases map to TRBD1. The germline V gene has CDR1 SGHAT and CDR2 FQNNGV. The CDR3 spans 14 residues. Trimming cost V 4 bases and J 3 bases; bases outside gene matches: 6. This CDR3 is CASSSGTEIYEQYF. The CDR3 DNA is TGTGCCAGCAGCTCCGGGACAGAGATCTACGAGCAGTACTTC.

The rearrangement uses TRBV10-1 and TRBJ1-1; 8 bases are a match to TRBD1. This CDR3 has 12 amino acids. Germline V gene lookup returns CDR1 WNHNN and CDR2 SYGVQD (reference sequence). Unmatched junction bases numbered 2, after V lost 6 bases and J lost 5 bases. For the CDR3, the DNA is TGCGCCAGCAGCGGGACAGGTACTGAAGCTTTCTTT. Residues: CASSGTGTEAFF.

The chain employs TRBV7-6 and TRBJ1-5; 7 bases are a match to TRBD1. CDR3 length equals 15 residues. Per germline, CDR1 SGHVS and CDR2 FNYEAQ. V gave up 5 bases and J gave up 4 bases; unmatched junction bases: 8. CDR3: CASSPGTVQNQPQHF. In DNA form, the CDR3 reads TGTGCCAGCAGCCCCGGGACAGTACAAAATCAGCCCCAGCATTTT.

The CDR3 nucleotides are TGTGCCAGCCAGAAGTATAGCAATCAGCCCCAGCATTTT. It specifies CASQKYSNQPQHF. The rearrangement links TRBV19 to TRBJ1-5; no clear D gene. The ends were cut back, 9 bases at V and 0 bases at J, with 9 bases in the middle. The CDR3 runs 13 residues. Germline V CDR1 and CDR2: LNHDA, SQIVND (reference sequence).

The rearrangement uses TRBV11-2 and TRBJ1-4; D not resolved. The V gene's germline CDR1 is SGHAT and CDR2 FQNNGV. The V end was cut by 0 bases, the J end by 8 bases, with 4 bases between. The CDR3 contains 12 residues. CDR3 in DNA: TGTGCCAGCAGCTTAGATGCCGAAAAACTGTTTTTT. Residues: CASSLDAEKLFF.

The chain is built from TRBV28 and TRBJ1-2; the D is unclear. CDR3 length: 14 residues. The V end lost 1 base, the J end lost 7 bases, and 13 bases lay between the germline ends. CDR1 and CDR2 from the germline V gene are MDHEN and SYDVKM. The CDR3 spells CASSLYKGVGGYTF. The CDR3 coding sequence is TGTGCCAGCAGTTTATATAAGGGAGTGGGTGGCTACACCTTC.

The J gene is TRBJ2-1, the V gene TRBV28; TRBD2 agrees at 9 bases. Germline V gene data show CDR1 as MDHEN and CDR2 as SYDVKM. This CDR3 comprises 16 residues. Trimming removed 8 bases from V and 8 bases from J; junction bases left unmatched: 16. This CDR3 is CASGYGVAGDPDEQFF. CDR3 sequence (DNA): TGTGCCAGCGGCTACGGGGTAGCGGGAGATCCCGATGAGCAGTTCTTC. Combining the CDR3 with reference TRBV28 and TRBJ2-1 gives the whole variable domain DVKVTQSSRYLVKRTGEKVFLECVQDMDHENMFWYRQDPGLGLRLIYFSYDVKMKEKGDIPEGYSVSREKKERFSLILESASTNQTSMYLCASGYGVAGDPDEQFFGPGTRLTVL.

The V call is TRBV5-5, the J call TRBJ2-7; TRBD2 is a possible D gene (6 bases). Trimming took 0 bases from V and 2 from J, leaving 15 bases between them. Per the germline V gene, CDR1 is SGHKS and CDR2 is YYEKEE (reference sequence). This CDR3 comprises 16 residues. The CDR3 here is CASSLGWDLRTYEQYF. DNA for the CDR3: TGTGCCAGCAGCTTGGGTTGGGACTTACGTACCTACGAGCAGTACTTC.

V gene TRBV10-3 combines with J gene TRBJ1-2; a possible D gene is TRBD1 (5 bases). CDR3 size: 14 residues. V shed 5 bases and J shed 1 base, with 11 bases lying between them. Germline loops: CDR1 ENHRY, CDR2 SYGVKD. DNA of the CDR3: TGTGCCATCAGTCCCCTGACAGATAACTATGGCTACACCTTC. This gives the protein CAISPLTDNYGYTF.

The rearrangement joins TRBV29-1 to TRBJ1-1, with no clear D. Trimming cost V 0 bases and J 0 bases, with 5 bases left between them. The CDR3 spans 13 residues. CDR1 and CDR2 (germline): SQVTM, ANQGSEA. CDR3 protein: CSVEDQMNTEAFF. The CDR3 nucleotides are TGCAGCGTTGAAGACCAGATGAACACTGAAGCTTTCTTT.

CDR3 protein: CASSLTANTEAFF. CDR3 nucleotide sequence: TGTGCCAGCAGTTTGACCGCTAACACTGAAGCTTTCTTT. This sequence joins TRBV2 and TRBJ1-1; D unclear. Trimming cost V 5 bases and J 2 bases, with 9 bases left between them. The CDR3 has 13 residues. Germline V gene data show CDR1 as SNHLY and CDR2 as FYNNEI.

The V call is TRBV2, the J call TRBJ2-2; D may be TRBD2 (6 bases). Germline loops: CDR1 SNHLY, CDR2 FYNNEI. V shed 8 bases and J shed 4 bases, with 8 bases lying between them. This CDR3 has 12 amino acids. CDR3 protein: CASVAATGELFF. The CDR3, as DNA: TGTGCCAGCGTAGCGGCCACCGGGGAGCTGTTTTTT.

This rearrangement joins TRBV27 to TRBJ2-6; D is uncertain. Germline V lookup: CDR1 MNHEY, CDR2 SMNVEV (reference sequence). The CDR3 runs 15 residues. V dropped 5 bases and J dropped 1 base, with 9 bases sitting between them. CDR3 amino acids: CASSRSLSGANVLTF. The CDR3, as DNA: TGTGCCAGCAGTCGTTCCCTATCTGGGGCCAACGTCCTGACTTTC.

This clone was recorded once. This chain joins TRBV12-5 and TRBJ2-7, with D perhaps TRBD2 (5 bases). V dropped 6 bases and J dropped 6 bases, with 18 bases sitting between them. The CDR3 consists of 14 residues. The germline gives CDR1 LGHNT, CDR2 FRNRAP. The CDR3: CASGYLWTHGEQYF. The CDR3 nucleotides are TGTGCTAGTGGCTACTTGTGGACTCATGGCGAGCAGTACTTC. The full variable domain, in which reference TRBV12-5 and TRBJ2-7 provide the parts outside the CDR3, is DARVTQTPRHKVTEMGQEVTMRCQPILGHNTVFWYRQTMMQGLELLAYFRNRAPLDDSGMPKDRFSAEMPDATLATLKIQPSEPRDSAVYFCASGYLWTHGEQYFGPGTRLTVT.

The V gene is TRBV7-9, the J gene TRBJ2-5; tentatively, D is TRBD1 (5 bases). CDR1 and CDR2 (germline): SEHNR, FQNEAQ (reference sequence). V shed 1 base and J shed 5 bases, with 11 bases lying between them. The CDR3 covers 14 residues. CDR3 amino acids: CASSLVQGLETQYF. CDR3 nucleotide sequence: TGTGCCAGCAGCTTAGTCCAGGGTTTGGAGACCCAGTACTTC.

The chain employs TRBV5-4 and TRBJ2-2; 11 positions agree with TRBD1. V lost 4 bases, J lost 2 bases, and 4 bases stayed unmatched. The CDR3 contains 16 residues. The V gene's germline CDR1 is SGHNT and CDR2 YYREEE (reference sequence). The CDR3 DNA follows: TGTGCCAGCAGCACCGGACAGGGGGCTAACACCGGGGAGCTGTTTTTT. This translates into CASSTGQGANTGELFF.

V is TRBV30 and J is TRBJ2-7, with 8 nucleotides matching TRBD1. The V segment lost 4 bases and the J segment 4 bases; nucleotides outside the gene matches: 9. The CDR3 is made up of 14 amino acids. Germline V gene data show CDR1 as GTSNPN and CDR2 as SVGIG (reference sequence). CDR3 in amino acids: CAWNAGTGWYEQYF. For the CDR3, the DNA is TGTGCCTGGAATGCCGGGACAGGTTGGTACGAGCAGTACTTC.

This clone appeared once. The chain recombines TRBV7-9 with TRBJ1-4; D may be TRBD1 (6 bases). V was shortened by 5 bases and J by 8 bases, with 21 bases between the two germline ends. The CDR3 length is 16 residues. CDR1 and CDR2 from the germline V gene are SEHNR and FQNEAQ (reference sequence). The CDR3 coding sequence is TGTGCCAGCAGCCCGTTGACAGGAGGGTCGGGCGAAAAACTGTTTTTT. It translates to CASSPLTGGSGEKLFF. The entire variable domain, with the rest obtained from reference TRBV7-9 and TRBJ1-4, is as follows: DTGVSQNPRHKITKRGQNVTFRCDPISEHNRLYWYRQTLGQGPEFLTYFQNEAQLEKSRLLSDRFSAERPKGSFSTLEIQRTEQGDSAMYLCASSPLTGGSGEKLFFGSGTQLSVL.

The rearrangement joins TRBV27 to TRBJ2-6; no clear D gene. V was shortened by 7 bases and J by 4 bases, with 20 bases between the two germline ends. In germline, CDR1 is MNHEY, CDR2 SMNVEV (reference sequence). CDR3 length equals 17 residues. The CDR3 nucleotides read TGTGCCAGCACCCTGACGTGGAGAATCCCCGGGGCCAACGTCCTGACTTTC. Encoded protein: CASTLTWRIPGANVLTF.

V and J are TRBV28 and TRBJ1-2; 7 nucleotides align to TRBD1. The CDR3 loop spans 13 amino acids. V was clipped by 4 bases and J by 2 bases; unmatched bases: 1. The germline gives CDR1 MDHEN, CDR2 SYDVKM. CDR3 sequence (DNA): TGTGCCAGCAGTTGGGACAGAAACTATGGCTACACCTTC. This encodes CASSWDRNYGYTF.

The V call is TRBV7-9, the J call TRBJ2-1; D is unclear. The CDR3 spans 17 residues. V was shortened by 5 bases and J by 3 bases, with 20 bases between the two germline ends. Germline V gives CDR1 SEHNR, CDR2 FQNEAQ (reference sequence). CDR3 DNA: TGTGCCAGCAGCCCGTCCCAAGGATTCCGACTCTACAATGAGCAGTTCTTC. This encodes CASSPSQGFRLYNEQFF.

This chain uses TRBV5-1 with TRBJ1-1; D perhaps matches TRBD1 (6 bases). The CDR3 spans 14 residues. The germline V gene has CDR1 SGHRS and CDR2 YFSETQ. Trimming removed 2 bases from V and 0 bases from J, with 8 bases in between. The CDR3 bases are TGCGCCAGCAGCTTTTGGGGGCTGAACACTGAAGCTTTCTTT. As protein: CASSFWGLNTEAFF.

This clone was observed a handful of times. CDR3 protein: CASSGEGGYTF. CDR3 sequence (DNA): TGTGCCAGCAGTGGGGAGGGTGGCTACACCTTC. The chain uses TRBV28 and TRBJ1-2; D not certain. The V and J ends lost 5 bases and 7 bases respectively, with 8 bases between them. The CDR3 has 11 amino acids. Germline V gives CDR1 MDHEN, CDR2 SYDVKM.

This clone was observed a single time. The chain combines TRBV7-9 with TRBJ2-3; 9 bases match TRBD2. Germline V CDR1 and CDR2: SEHNR, FQNEAQ (reference sequence). Unmatched junction bases numbered 4, after V lost 3 bases and J lost 3 bases. The CDR3 has 15 residues. The CDR3 region has the DNA TGTGCCAGCAGCTTTTCTAGCGGGAATACAGATACGCAGTATTTT. Encoded protein: CASSFSSGNTDTQYF.

This clone was counted a few times. The V and J genes are TRBV10-3 and TRBJ2-1; the match to TRBD1 covers 11 bases. This CDR3 is built from 13 residues. The trim removed 8 bases at V and 8 bases at J, leaving 5 bases unmatched. Germline CDR1 and CDR2: ENHRY and SYGVKD. The CDR3 coding sequence is TGTGCCATCTGGGGACAGGGGGTGGATGAGCAGTTCTTC. It encodes CAIWGQGVDEQFF.

The chain recombines TRBV5-1 with TRBJ1-2; D is unclear. CDR3 length equals 13 residues. Looked up from germline, CDR1 is SGHRS and CDR2 is YFSETQ. Trimming took off 0 bases at V and 4 bases at J, with 7 bases between the two ends. Here the CDR3 DNA reads TGCGCCAGCAGCTTGGAGGTTGGCTATGGCTACACCTTC. It is translated as CASSLEVGYGYTF.

In its sample, this clone was seen once. The genes are TRBV27 and TRBJ1-5; D unresolved. V lost 3 bases to trimming and J lost 0 bases, with 12 bases between them. The CDR3 is made up of 16 amino acids. Germline V CDR1 and CDR2: MNHEY, SMNVEV (reference sequence). CDR3 nucleotide sequence: TGTGCCAGCAGTTTCCGCGCAGAGTATAGCAATCAGCCCCAGCATTTT. This translates into CASSFRAEYSNQPQHF.